Following are 29 T cell receptor beta chains from one sample sequenced in a study of T cell repertoires in cytomegalovirus infection. TCRdb processed the reads anew with MiXCR; each CDR3 protein has one entry. This sample carries around 740,000 distinct CDR3 sequences, 35% of them seen once, and the ten largest clones take under 3%. Sequencing was carried out using PBMCs. The receptor source for this set is a human donor in good health (CMV status not recorded). Some clones in this sample may be carry-over from other donors' samples.

The rearrangement uses TRBV7-6 and TRBJ2-3; the D gene is possibly TRBD2 (7 bases). In germline, CDR1 is SGHVS, CDR2 FNYEAQ. This CDR3 comprises 16 residues. V was cut by 5 bases and J by 4 bases, with 19 bases left in between. The CDR3 DNA follows: TGTGCCAGCAGCGAACAGGGACGGGGGAGGGCAGATACGCAGTATTTT. Its protein is CASSEQGRGRADTQYF.

The gene calls are TRBV6-5 and TRBJ2-3, with 7 bases identical to TRBD1. Trimming at V came to 6 bases and at J to 2 bases, leaving 8 bases not matched to a gene. This CDR3 has 15 amino acids. CDR1 is MNHEY, CDR2 SVGAGI, per germline. The CDR3 spells CASSTRQGPTDTQYF. CDR3 coding DNA: TGTGCCAGCAGCACCAGACAGGGCCCCACAGATACGCAGTATTTT.

In its sample, this clonotype was seen a few times. The V gene is TRBV18, the J gene TRBJ1-5, with 8 positions matching TRBD1. The CDR3 totals 13 residues. Trimming removed 8 bases from V and 7 bases from J; junction bases left unmatched: 7. The germline CDR1 and CDR2 sequences are KGHSH and LQKENI. In nucleotides, the CDR3 is TGTGCCAGCAGCCCAACAGGGGGACAGCCCCAGCATTTT. Encoded protein: CASSPTGGQPQHF. The whole variable domain, remainder taken from reference TRBV18 and TRBJ1-5, is NAGVMQNPRHLVRRRGQEARLRCSPMKGHSHVYWYRQLPEEGLKFMVYLQKENIIDESGMPKERFSAEFPKEGPSILRIQQVVRGDSAAYFCASSPTGGQPQHFGDGTRLSIL.

The CDR3 here is CASSHPGLAGIEQYF. The CDR3 bases are TGTGCCAGCAGCCATCCGGGACTAGCGGGAATCGAGCAGTACTTC. The chain carries TRBV6-8 and TRBJ2-7; 13 positions match TRBD2. The J segment lost 6 bases and the V segment lost 6 bases, leaving 8 bases of the junction unmatched. The germline V gene encodes CDR1 MNHGY and CDR2 SAAAGT. The CDR3 totals 15 residues.

The chain uses TRBV9 and TRBJ1-6, with 12 bases identical to TRBD1. The CDR3 consists of 16 residues. V gave up 4 bases and J gave up 7 bases; unmatched junction bases: 6. The germline V gene encodes CDR1 SGDLS and CDR2 YYNGEE. Written as DNA, the CDR3 is TGTGCCAGCAGCCTAGGAGGGACAGGGGGCAATTCACCCCTCCACTTT. Translated, it gives CASSLGGTGGNSPLHF.

This chain uses TRBV28 with TRBJ2-5; D call uncertain. The germline V gene encodes CDR1 MDHEN and CDR2 SYDVKM. Trimming removed 5 bases from V and 5 bases from J, with 15 bases in between. The CDR3 totals 14 residues. CDR3 loop: CASSLDIQRETQYF. Here the CDR3 DNA reads TGTGCCAGCAGTCTCGATATTCAGAGGGAGACCCAGTACTTC.

This clonotype appeared a few times. The DNA for the CDR3 is TGTGCCAGCAGCTTAGGGACTCCTAACCCCAATGAGCAGTTCTTC. It is translated as CASSLGTPNPNEQFF. V gene TRBV5-4 combines with J gene TRBJ2-1; tentative D call: TRBD2 (6 bases). The V gene lost 2 bases and the J gene lost 6 bases, with 15 bases spanning the gap. Germline-derived CDR1 and CDR2 are SGHNT and YYREEE (reference sequence). The CDR3 contains 15 residues.

With regard to this clonotype: As the CDR3 is not closed by the conserved phenylalanine or tryptophan, this likely results from a read error. The chain is built from TRBV27 and TRBJ2-1, with D uncertain. This CDR3 is built from 15 residues. The V gene's germline CDR1 is MNHEY and CDR2 SMNVEV (reference sequence). The V end lost 6 bases, the J end lost 5 bases, and 17 bases lay between the germline ends. The CDR3 DNA is TGTGCCAGCAGATCATACGCACGCCAAAACAATGAGCAGTTCTTA. Translated: CASRSYARQNNEQFL.

This clonotype was seen a few times. The chain uses TRBV7-9 and TRBJ1-1; the D gene is possibly TRBD1 (6 bases). The V end was cut by 8 bases, the J end by 3 bases, with 16 bases between. This CDR3 is built from 14 residues. Germline V gene data show CDR1 as SEHNR and CDR2 as FQNEAQ (reference sequence). CDR3 protein: CASRGAPFDTEAFF. The CDR3, as DNA: TGTGCCAGCCGGGGGGCACCCTTCGACACTGAAGCTTTCTTT.

This chain's CDR3 is CASGWGRANSPLHF. The DNA for the CDR3 is TGTGCCAGCGGGTGGGGACGTGCTAATTCACCCCTCCACTTT. V usage is TRBV28 and J usage is TRBJ1-6; D might be TRBD1 (5 bases). CDR1 is MDHEN, CDR2 SYDVKM, per germline. V was shortened by 8 bases and J by 6 bases, with 14 bases between the two germline ends. The CDR3 runs to 14 residues.

This clonotype was found a few times. This rearrangement joins TRBV19 to TRBJ1-5, with D hard to call. The CDR3 sequence is 17 residues long. Trimming took off 3 bases at V and 0 bases at J, with 15 bases between the two ends. Germline V gene sequence: CDR1 LNHDA, CDR2 SQIVND (reference sequence). CDR3: CASSMGETLYSNQPQHF. Here the CDR3 DNA reads TGTGCCAGTAGTATGGGCGAGACACTCTATAGCAATCAGCCCCAGCATTTT.

This clonotype has only a few counts. The rearrangement links TRBV28 to TRBJ2-5; TRBD2 matches at 8 bases. J lost 6 bases, V lost 6 bases, and 9 bases had no gene match. In germline, CDR1 is MDHEN, CDR2 SYDVKM. The CDR3 consists of 14 residues. The CDR3 protein is CASSPGLAGQTQYF. As DNA, the CDR3 is TGTGCCAGCAGCCCAGGACTAGCCGGCCAGACCCAGTACTTC.

This clonotype has only a few counts. The chain uses TRBV6-5 and TRBJ2-5, with D possibly matching TRBD1 (6 bases). The CDR3 sequence is 14 residues long. V dropped 3 bases and J dropped 5 bases, with 13 bases sitting between them. The germline gives CDR1 MNHEY, CDR2 SVGAGI. As DNA, the CDR3 is TGTGCCAGCAGTTATGCAGGGGACGGGGAGACCCAGTACTTC. Its translation is CASSYAGDGETQYF.

This clonotype was counted between two and nine times. The chain links TRBV20-1 to TRBJ2-7; D unresolved. CDR1 DFQATT and CDR2 SNEGSKA come from the germline V gene (reference sequence). The CDR3 runs to 13 residues. Trimming stripped 2 bases from V and 5 bases from J, with 13 bases between. The CDR3 sequence is CSARSYRSHEQYF. DNA of the CDR3: TGCAGTGCTAGATCCTATAGGTCCCACGAGCAGTACTTC.

This clonotype showed up just a few times. J is TRBJ2-5 and V is TRBV7-2; D is possibly TRBD1 (6 bases). Germline CDR1 reads SGHTA; CDR2 reads FQGNSA. The CDR3 has 13 residues. The V gene lost 5 bases and the J gene lost 5 bases, with 12 bases spanning the gap. The CDR3 nucleotides are TGTGCCAGCAGCGGAACAAGGGGGGAGACCCAGTACTTC. It yields the protein CASSGTRGETQYF.

V is TRBV5-4 and J is TRBJ2-7, with 7 bases fitting TRBD2. J was trimmed by 4 bases and V by 4 bases; bases with no gene match: 8. CDR1 is SGHNT, CDR2 YYREEE, per germline (reference sequence). This CDR3 is built from 14 residues. CDR3 region: CASSPGRGVYEQYF. The DNA of the CDR3 is TGTGCCAGCAGCCCGGGACGGGGGGTTTACGAGCAGTACTTC.

This rearrangement joins TRBV28 to TRBJ2-3; the D is unclear. This CDR3 region has 15 residues. Germline CDR1 is MDHEN and CDR2 is SYDVKM. The ends were cut back, 8 bases at V and 0 bases at J, with 15 bases in the middle. The DNA for the CDR3 is TGTGCCAGCTGCCGTGGACGGCTCAGCACAGATACGCAGTATTTT. Encoded protein: CASCRGRLSTDTQYF.

For this clonotype: The CDR3 end shows no conserved phenylalanine or tryptophan, and so a read error is likely. V is TRBV19 and J is TRBJ2-1; 11 bases agree with TRBD2. CDR1 is LNHDA and CDR2 is SQIVND in the germline V gene (reference sequence). Trimming removed 5 bases from V and 2 bases from J; junction bases left unmatched: 8. This CDR3 contains 17 residues. The chain's CDR3 is CASSSHSLAGAYNEQFY. The CDR3 DNA reads as TGTGCCAGTAGTTCCCACTCACTAGCGGGGGCCTACAATGAGCAGTTCTAC.

The chain links TRBV20-1 to TRBJ1-4, with 7 bases identical to TRBD1. V shed 5 bases and J 4 bases; nucleotides not matched to a gene: 13. This CDR3 has 16 amino acids. Germline V CDR1 and CDR2: DFQATT, SNEGSKA (reference sequence). The CDR3 DNA follows: TGCAGTGCTCCCGACCCCCTACAGGGGTTTAATGAAAAACTGTTTTTT. Translated: CSAPDPLQGFNEKLFF.

With respect to this clonotype: Relative to the germline gene, one junction end is altered; a read error may explain this. The chain uses TRBV7-2 and TRBJ2-2; 14 bases align to TRBD2. CDR3 length equals 18 residues. Germline CDR1 reads SGHTA; CDR2 reads FQGNSA. CDR3 region: CASNLGLAGGRNTRELFF. In DNA, the CDR3 is TGTGCCAGCAACTTAGGACTAGCGGGGGGACGGAACACCAGGGAGCTGTTCTTT.

This chain links TRBV24-1 with TRBJ2-7; D not certain. CDR3 length equals 13 residues. The germline CDR1 and CDR2 sequences are KGHDR and SFDVKD. V was shortened by 1 base and J by 6 bases, with 9 bases between the two germline ends. The CDR3 protein is CATSDFKAGEQYF. In DNA, the CDR3 is TGTGCCACCAGTGATTTTAAGGCAGGCGAGCAGTACTTC.

This chain uses TRBV19 with TRBJ2-7, with 11 bases that match TRBD2. Germline V gives CDR1 LNHDA, CDR2 SQIVND (reference sequence). The CDR3 consists of 17 residues. Unmatched junction bases numbered 7, after V lost 3 bases and J lost 0 bases. CDR3 loop: CASSIASGGPSSYEQYF. DNA of the CDR3: TGTGCCAGTAGTATCGCTAGCGGGGGGCCGAGCTCCTACGAGCAGTACTTC.

This chain connects TRBV20-1 to TRBJ1-2; D is unclear. CDR3 length equals 11 residues. Germline CDR1 and CDR2: DFQATT and SNEGSKA (reference sequence). V lost 5 bases to trimming and J lost 8 bases, with 12 bases between them. CDR3: CSAVLGAGYTF. The CDR3 region has the DNA TGCAGTGCTGTACTGGGAGCGGGCTACACCTTC.

Here the CDR3 reads CASSLRTEPSGNTIYF. The DNA of the CDR3 is TGTGCCAGCAGCTTACGGACAGAGCCCTCTGGAAACACCATATATTTT. The V gene is TRBV7-6, the J gene TRBJ1-3; TRBD1 might be the D (6 bases). CDR1 is SGHVS and CDR2 is FNYEAQ in the germline V gene. Trimming left V 2 bases short and J 0 bases short, with 11 bases between. This CDR3 has 16 amino acids.

A few counts support this clonotype. The J gene is TRBJ1-2, the V gene TRBV12-3 or TRBV12-4; the D is unclear. V was cut by 2 bases and J by 6 bases, with 10 bases left in between. The CDR3 sequence is 13 residues long. Here the CDR3 reads CASSLTGFHGYTF. The CDR3 region has the DNA TGTGCCAGCAGTTTAACTGGGTTCCATGGCTACACCTTC.

This clonotype was counted between two and nine times. The chain recombines TRBV19 with TRBJ2-4; tentative D call: TRBD2 (6 bases). Germline assignment: CDR1 LNHDA and CDR2 SQIVND (reference sequence). The V end lost 6 bases, the J end lost 7 bases, and 16 bases lay between the germline ends. CDR3 size: 14 residues. The CDR3 nucleotides read TGTGCCAGTAGCCTAAAGGGAGGACGGAACATTCAGTACTTC. It translates to CASSLKGGRNIQYF.

A remark on this clonotype: This may stem from a read error, because a much larger clone lies one nucleotide away. CDR3 sequence (DNA): TGTGCCAGCAGTTTACGGGCGAACACCGGGGGGCTGTTTTTT. This gives the protein CASSLRANTGGLFF. The V and J genes are TRBV27 and TRBJ2-2; perhaps TRBD2 as D (6 bases). Germline CDR1 MNHEY, CDR2 SMNVEV (reference sequence). The CDR3 spans 14 residues.

The chain uses TRBV12-3 or TRBV12-4 and TRBJ1-2, with D possibly being TRBD1 (5 bases). V lost 7 bases to trimming and J lost 0 bases, with 12 bases between them. The CDR3 is made up of 14 amino acids. DNA of the CDR3: TGTGCCAGCATGACCGGGACGGCTAACTATGGCTACACCTTC. Amino acids: CASMTGTANYGYTF.

This clonotype has only a few counts. This chain's CDR3 is CASSDTYKEETQYF. The CDR3 DNA sequence: TGTGCCAGCAGTGACACTTACAAGGAGGAGACCCAGTACTTC. The rearrangement uses TRBV6-2 or TRBV6-3 and TRBJ2-5; D unclear. The CDR3 consists of 14 residues. Per germline, CDR1 MNHEY and CDR2 SVGEGT. V lost 5 bases and J lost 5, with 15 bases in between.